The clone carrying this TCR beta chain occurred many times. Its antigen is still unknown. Germline loops: CDR1 MNHEY, CDR2 SVGEGT. This CDR3 contains 15 residues. V shed 5 bases and J shed 10 bases, with 21 bases lying between them. The sample is drawn from a study of regulatory T cells in long-lasting Graves disease. General observations from the study: Persistent disease preferred TRBV28, TRBJ1-2 and TRBJ2-5.

The time point here: newly diagnosed GD, antithyroid drugs for less than 3 months. Following extraction of RNA from PBMCs, that RNA was used to make the TCR library. Both iRepertoire HTBI primers and Arm-PCR of CDR3 regions were used to build the TCR beta libraries. TCRdb re-called the multiplex PCR reads with MiXCR, one entry per CDR3 protein. Of 600,000 to 650,000 distinct CDR3 sequences listed, 16% were seen once; the top ten hold about 20%. These data were also filed under a second study, of T cells in Graves' hyperthyroidism and ophthalmopathy. Per that paper: Most clonotypes expanded in thyroid above 0.001 were likewise present in blood.

The genes are TRBV6-2 or TRBV6-3 and TRBJ2-1; possibly TRBD1 or TRBD2 for D (5 bases each). This sequence was found in a woman in her thirties with Graves disease. The material sequenced was peripheral blood mononuclear cells (PBMCs), taken at new diagnosis, from a patient treated with antithyroid drugs. The CDR3 DNA reads as TGTGCCAGCAGTGAATTCGTAGGGCAGGGCGGGGAGCAGTTCTTC. It translates to CASSEFVGQGGEQFF.